The sequence of this T cell receptor beta chain was determined in a study of blood T cell repertoires in COVID-19. In germline, CDR1 is KGHDR, CDR2 SFDVKD. Trimming shortened V by 6 bases and J by 6 bases, and 17 bases separated the two germline ends. The length of the CDR3 is 16 residues. Some clones are missing from TCRdb's copy, which holds only in-frame ones; the method was immunoSEQ multiplex PCR. The data contain over 400,000 clones, just over 85% of them singletons. The sequenced sample was peripheral blood. The receptor comes from a woman aged 25-40 years with active or convalescent COVID-19. The rearrangement uses TRBV24-1 and TRBJ1-6, with D possibly matching TRBD1 (5 bases). CDR3 bases: TGTGCCACCAGTAGGTTTCGGGGGAACTGTAATTCACCCCTCCACTTT. It codes for CATSRFRGNCNSPLHF.